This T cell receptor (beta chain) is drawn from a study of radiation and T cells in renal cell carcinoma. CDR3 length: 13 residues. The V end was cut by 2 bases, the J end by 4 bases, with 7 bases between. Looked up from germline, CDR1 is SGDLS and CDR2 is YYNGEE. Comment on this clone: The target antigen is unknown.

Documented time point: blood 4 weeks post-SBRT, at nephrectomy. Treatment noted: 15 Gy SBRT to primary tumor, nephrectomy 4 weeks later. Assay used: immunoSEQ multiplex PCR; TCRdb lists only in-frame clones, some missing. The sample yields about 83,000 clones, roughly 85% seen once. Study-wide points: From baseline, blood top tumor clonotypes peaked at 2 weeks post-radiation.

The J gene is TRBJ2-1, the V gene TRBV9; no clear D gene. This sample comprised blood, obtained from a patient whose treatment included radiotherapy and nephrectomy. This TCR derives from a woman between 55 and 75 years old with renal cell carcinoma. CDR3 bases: TGTGCCAGCAGCGTCGAGGAATACAATGAGCAGTTCTTC. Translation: CASSVEEYNEQFF.